Below are 2 T cell receptor beta chains sequenced from a single sample in a study of T cells in Graves' hyperthyroidism and ophthalmopathy. From RNA transcripts, TCR beta CDR3 regions were amplified. A set of HTBI primers served as the primers for a first-round RT-PCR of the TCR CDR3. MiXCR, applied by TCRdb to the multiplex PCR reads, yields one record per CDR3 protein. The table lists a few hundred thousand distinct CDR3 sequences, around 42% of them singletons. Sequencing used peripheral blood or thyroid tissue (not recorded which). The receptor set was obtained from a woman younger than 35 with Graves' hyperthyroidism.

The gene calls are TRBV6-6 and TRBJ2-2, with 16 bases lining up with TRBD2. CDR1 is MNHNY, CDR2 SVGAGI, per germline (reference sequence). The CDR3 is 20 amino acids. The trim removed 4 bases at V and 3 bases at J, leaving 11 bases unmatched. This CDR3 is CASSLNPGLAGGLDTGELFF. The DNA for the CDR3 is TGTGCCAGCAGTTTGAACCCGGGACTAGCGGGAGGGTTAGACACCGGGGAGCTGTTTTTT.

In this sample, this clonotype turned up a few times. This rearrangement joins TRBV5-1 to TRBJ2-3, with 8 positions matching TRBD2. Germline trimming cut 0 bases from V and 1 base from J; bases unmatched to any gene: 4. The germline V gene has CDR1 SGHRS and CDR2 YFSETQ. This CDR3 region has 16 residues. The CDR3 reads CASSLEREGGTDTQYF. The CDR3 DNA sequence: TGCGCCAGCAGCTTGGAACGGGAGGGCGGCACAGATACGCAGTATTTT.